This record covers a single T cell receptor (beta chain). Its antigen is undetermined. This record belongs to a study of blood T cells in healthy people across ages. The study, taken as a whole, reports: With naive T cell percentage, TCR beta diversity showed a strong correlation.

The V end was cut by 5 bases, the J end by 1 base, with 13 bases between. Germline lookup yields CDR1 SGHRS and CDR2 YFSETQ. The CDR3 is made up of 14 amino acids. Then a second PCR, running roughly 7 to 11 cycles, was carried out with a sample-barcoded 5' primer and a J-beta primer mix. Each cDNA molecule was tagged by a template-switch adaptor with 12 random nucleotides. Each sample provided no less than 3 million CDR3-containing paired-end reads. TCRdb reprocessed the 5' RACE reads via MiXCR and lists one record per CDR3 protein. The sample includes about 1.8 million distinct CDR3 sequences, about 49% seen only once; the top ten take around 2.1%.

V is TRBV5-1 and J is TRBJ2-7, with D possibly called TRBD1 or TRBD2 (5 bases each). This receptor was obtained from a woman aged 40 to 50 in good health. The sequenced material came from blood. CDR3 amino acids: CASRGDHTSYEQYF. As DNA, the CDR3 is TGCGCCAGCAGAGGGGACCATACATCCTACGAGCAGTACTTC.